This TCR beta chain stems from a study of vaccination and CD4 T cells after COVID-19. Treatment indicated: approximately nine-day PBMC culture with coronavirus spike peptide pools or control peptides (ViraFEST assay). As to this clonotype: What it binds is not known.

CDR3 length equals 14 residues. Trimming pared 3 bases from V and 5 bases from J, leaving 16 bases between. CDR1 DFQATT and CDR2 SNEGSKA come from the germline V gene (reference sequence). Cultured CD4+ T-cell DNA underwent Oncomine TCR Beta short-read sequencing. One entry per CDR3 protein, called by TCRdb with MiXCR from the PCR reads. The table has about 12,000 distinct CDR3 sequences, roughly three fifths seen once. The J gene is TRBJ2-5, the V gene TRBV20-1; D is uncertain. Material for sequencing was CD4+ T cells from blood, cultured in vitro. This sequence was found in a human donor who had recovered from COVID-19. This chain's CDR3 is CSASGARALETQYF. For the CDR3, the DNA is TGCAGTGCTAGTGGTGCCCGCGCTTTGGAGACCCAGTACTTC.